A selection of T cell receptor beta chains follows, all from one sample in a study of T cell repertoires in cytomegalovirus infection. In TCRdb, the reads were re-called with MiXCR into one record per CDR3 protein. The data hold some 700,000 distinct CDR3 sequences, with 35% to 40% observed a single time. The specimen sequenced was PBMCs. These TCRs come from a human donor in good health (CMV status not recorded). Some clones in this sample may be carry-over from other donors' samples. CDR3s include the opening cysteine and the closing phenylalanine or tryptophan. A D gene is named only where the DNA matches it firmly. Where a row states a size, it is once, few, many or the class of an expanded clone; other rows omit it.

clone_size: -
v_call: TRBV25-1
j_call: TRBJ2-3
d_call: -
cdr3_aa: CASGLTGRSYTDTQYF
cdr3_nt: TGTGCCAGTGGTCTTACAGGGCGCTCCTACACAGATACGCAGTATTTT

clone_size: few
v_call: TRBV19
j_call: TRBJ2-3
d_call: -
cdr3_aa: CASTKGAESTDTQYF
cdr3_nt: TGTGCCAGTACCAAAGGGGCGGAAAGCACAGATACGCAGTATTTT

clone_size: -
v_call: TRBV12-3/TRBV12-4
j_call: TRBJ1-2
d_call: -
cdr3_aa: CASSPTATSQGPYGYTF
cdr3_nt: TGTGCCAGCAGCCCGACCGCCACATCACAGGGACCGTATGGCTACACCTTC

clone_size: -
v_call: TRBV7-9
j_call: TRBJ1-2
d_call: -
cdr3_aa: CASSLIYGGSYTF
cdr3_nt: TGTGCCAGCAGCTTAATTTACGGGGGAAGCTACACCTTC

clone_size: -
v_call: TRBV6-5
j_call: TRBJ1-6
d_call: TRBD1
cdr3_aa: CARTRQGAHSPLHF
cdr3_nt: TGTGCCCGCACTAGACAGGGGGCCCATTCACCCCTCCACTTT

clone_size: -
v_call: TRBV11-2
j_call: TRBJ2-1
d_call: TRBD2
cdr3_aa: CASSPAGDPSYNEQFF
cdr3_nt: TGTGCCAGCTCTCCCGCGGGGGACCCCTCCTACAATGAGCAGTTCTTC

clone_size: few
v_call: TRBV28
j_call: TRBJ1-5
d_call: -
cdr3_aa: CASILGNSNQPQHF
cdr3_nt: TGTGCCAGCATCTTGGGAAATAGCAATCAGCCCCAGCATTTT

clone_size: -
v_call: TRBV28
j_call: TRBJ2-2
d_call: TRBD2
cdr3_aa: CASIPFSGDTGELFF
cdr3_nt: TGTGCCAGCATTCCCTTTAGCGGGGACACCGGGGAGCTGTTTTTT

clone_size: -
v_call: TRBV25-1
j_call: TRBJ1-1
d_call: -
cdr3_aa: CASSELDGMNTEAFF
cdr3_nt: TGTGCCAGCAGTGAATTGGACGGTATGAACACTGAAGCTTTCTTT

clone_size: -
v_call: TRBV28
j_call: TRBJ1-4
d_call: -
cdr3_aa: CASSPRDPSEWGEKLFF
cdr3_nt: TGTGCCAGCAGTCCGCGGGACCCATCAGAATGGGGTGAAAAACTGTTTTTT

clone_size: few
v_call: TRBV10-3
j_call: TRBJ2-5
d_call: -
cdr3_aa: CAISDPRWGRGQETQYF
cdr3_nt: TGTGCCATCAGTGACCCCCGGTGGGGACGGGGCCAAGAGACCCAGTACTTC

clone_size: -
v_call: TRBV28
j_call: TRBJ2-7
d_call: -
cdr3_aa: CASSFNRAYEQYF
cdr3_nt: TGTGCCAGCAGTTTTAATCGGGCCTACGAGCAGTACTTC

clone_size: medium-sized
v_call: TRBV25-1
j_call: TRBJ2-3
d_call: TRBD2
cdr3_aa: CASSEPLAGGPTDTQYF
cdr3_nt: TGTGCCAGCAGTGAGCCTCTAGCGGGGGGGCCTACAGATACGCAGTATTTT

clone_size: many
v_call: TRBV12-3/TRBV12-4
j_call: TRBJ1-5
d_call: -
cdr3_aa: CASSLGGVSQPQHF
cdr3_nt: TGTGCCAGCAGTTTAGGGGGGGTCAGCCAGCCCCAGCATTTT

clone_size: -
v_call: TRBV12-3/TRBV12-4
j_call: TRBJ1-1
d_call: -
cdr3_aa: CASTPMGGGVNTEAFF
cdr3_nt: TGTGCCAGCACTCCCATGGGGGGAGGGGTGAACACTGAAGCTTTCTTT

clone_size: -
v_call: TRBV5-1
j_call: TRBJ2-7
d_call: TRBD1
cdr3_aa: CASSTGQGKEGEQYF
cdr3_nt: TGCGCCAGCAGCACCGGACAGGGTAAAGAGGGCGAGCAGTACTTC